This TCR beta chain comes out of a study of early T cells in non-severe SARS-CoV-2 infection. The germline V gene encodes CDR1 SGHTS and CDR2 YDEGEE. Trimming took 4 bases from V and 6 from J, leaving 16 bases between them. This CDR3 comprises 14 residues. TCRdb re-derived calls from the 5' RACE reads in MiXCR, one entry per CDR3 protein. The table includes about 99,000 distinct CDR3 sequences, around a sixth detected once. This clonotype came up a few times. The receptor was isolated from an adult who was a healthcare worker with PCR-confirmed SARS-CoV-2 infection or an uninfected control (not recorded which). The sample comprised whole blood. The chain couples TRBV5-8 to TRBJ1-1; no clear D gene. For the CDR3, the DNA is TGTGCCAGCAGCCTGTGGACGAGGAGCTCTGAAGCTTTCTTT. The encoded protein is CASSLWTRSSEAFF.